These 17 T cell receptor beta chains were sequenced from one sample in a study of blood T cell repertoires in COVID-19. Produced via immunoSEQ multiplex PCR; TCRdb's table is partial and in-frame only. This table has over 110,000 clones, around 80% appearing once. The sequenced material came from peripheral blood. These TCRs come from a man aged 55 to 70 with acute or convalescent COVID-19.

The CDR3 DNA reads as TGTGCCAGCAGCGATAGGACAGGGAGGGGGCCCGAGCAGTACTTC. As protein: CASSDRTGRGPEQYF. The V call is TRBV2, the J call TRBJ2-7; tentatively, D is TRBD1 (8 bases). CDR3 length: 15 residues. The V end lost 6 bases, the J end lost 6 bases, and 21 bases lay between the germline ends. The germline V gene encodes CDR1 SNHLY and CDR2 FYNNEI.

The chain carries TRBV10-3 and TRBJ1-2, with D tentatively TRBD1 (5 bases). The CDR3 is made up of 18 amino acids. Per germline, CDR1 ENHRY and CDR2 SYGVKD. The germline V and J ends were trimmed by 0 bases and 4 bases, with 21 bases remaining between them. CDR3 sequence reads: CAISESRIGGGRLYGYTF. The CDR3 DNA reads TGTGCCATCAGTGAGTCGAGGATTGGCGGGGGGAGACTCTATGGCTACACCTTC.

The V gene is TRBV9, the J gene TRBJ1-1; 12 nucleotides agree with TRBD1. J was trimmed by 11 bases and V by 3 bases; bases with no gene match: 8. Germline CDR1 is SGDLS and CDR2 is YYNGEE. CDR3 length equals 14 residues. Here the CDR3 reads CASSAGDRGLPAFF. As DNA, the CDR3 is TGTGCCAGCAGCGCAGGGGACAGGGGGCTCCCTGCTTTCTTT.

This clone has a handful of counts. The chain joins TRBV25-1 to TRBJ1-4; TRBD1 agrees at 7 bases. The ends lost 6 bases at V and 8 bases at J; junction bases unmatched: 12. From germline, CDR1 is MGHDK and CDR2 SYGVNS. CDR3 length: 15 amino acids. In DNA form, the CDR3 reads TGTGCCAGCAGCTACAGGGGAATAGCGCAGGAAAAACTGTTTTTT. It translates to CASSYRGIAQEKLFF. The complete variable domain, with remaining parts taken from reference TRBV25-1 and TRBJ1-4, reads EADIYQTPRYLVIGTGKKITLECSQTMGHDKMYWYQQDPGMELHLIHYSYGVNSTEKGDLSSESTVSRIRTEHFPLTLESARPSHTSQYLCASSYRGIAQEKLFFGSGTQLSVL.

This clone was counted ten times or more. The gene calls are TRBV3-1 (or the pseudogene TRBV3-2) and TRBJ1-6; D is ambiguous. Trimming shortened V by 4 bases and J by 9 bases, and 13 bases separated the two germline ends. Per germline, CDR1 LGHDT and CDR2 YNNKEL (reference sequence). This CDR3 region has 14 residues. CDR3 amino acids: CASSRAPGGSPLHF. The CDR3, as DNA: TGTGCCAGCAGCCGAGCACCCGGCGGTTCACCCCTCCACTTT.

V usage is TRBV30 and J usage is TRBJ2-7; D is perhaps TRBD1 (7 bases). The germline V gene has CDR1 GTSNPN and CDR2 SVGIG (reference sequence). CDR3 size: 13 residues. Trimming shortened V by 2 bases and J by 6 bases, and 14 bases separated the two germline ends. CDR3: CAWSLPGGSEQYF. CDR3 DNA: TGTGCCTGGAGTCTCCCAGGGGGGAGCGAGCAGTACTTC.

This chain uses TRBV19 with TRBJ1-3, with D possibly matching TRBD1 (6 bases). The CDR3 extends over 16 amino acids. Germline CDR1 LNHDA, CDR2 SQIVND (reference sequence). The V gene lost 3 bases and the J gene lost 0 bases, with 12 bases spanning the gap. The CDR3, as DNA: TGTGCCAGTAGTATGGACAGCTTATACTCTGGAAACACCATATATTTT. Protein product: CASSMDSLYSGNTIYF.

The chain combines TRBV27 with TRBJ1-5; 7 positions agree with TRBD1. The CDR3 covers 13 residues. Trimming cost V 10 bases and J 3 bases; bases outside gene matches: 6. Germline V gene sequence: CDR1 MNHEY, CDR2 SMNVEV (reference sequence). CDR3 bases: TGTGCCACCCGACAGGGCACCAATCAGCCCCAGCATTTT. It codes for CATRQGTNQPQHF.

The CDR3 protein is CASSAGGLAGYEQYF. The CDR3 DNA reads TGTGCCAGCAGCGCCGGGGGACTAGCGGGCTACGAGCAGTACTTC. The chain uses TRBV9 and TRBJ2-7, with 12 nucleotides matching TRBD2. V dropped 3 bases and J dropped 3; count of bases not matched to a gene: 4. Looked up from germline, CDR1 is SGDLS and CDR2 is YYNGEE. This CDR3 region has 15 residues.

Here the CDR3 DNA reads TGTGCCAGCAGCTCCAGACAGCGACGAGGAGCTTTCTTT. As protein: CASSSRQRRGAFF. This chain uses TRBV7-2 with TRBJ1-1; maybe TRBD1 (5 bases). Trimming cost V 4 bases and J 10 bases, with 16 bases left between them. Germline loops: CDR1 SGHTA, CDR2 FQGNSA. The CDR3 contains 13 residues.

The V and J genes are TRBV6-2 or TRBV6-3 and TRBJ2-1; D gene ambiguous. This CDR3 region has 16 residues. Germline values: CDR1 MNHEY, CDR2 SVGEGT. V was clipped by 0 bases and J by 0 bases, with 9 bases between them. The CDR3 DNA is TGTGCCAGCAGTTACTCGAGAGGTTTCTCCTACAATGAGCAGTTCTTC. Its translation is CASSYSRGFSYNEQFF.

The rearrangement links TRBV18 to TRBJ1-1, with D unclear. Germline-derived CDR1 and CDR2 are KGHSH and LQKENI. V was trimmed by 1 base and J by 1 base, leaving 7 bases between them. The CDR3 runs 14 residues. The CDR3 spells CASSPLQPNTEAFF. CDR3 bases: TGTGCCAGCTCACCACTACAACCGAACACTGAAGCTTTCTTT.

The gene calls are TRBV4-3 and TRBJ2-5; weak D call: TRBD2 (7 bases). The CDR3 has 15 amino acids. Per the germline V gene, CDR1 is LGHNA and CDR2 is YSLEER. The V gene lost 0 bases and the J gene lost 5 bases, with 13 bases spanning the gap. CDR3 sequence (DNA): TGCGCCAGCAGCCAAGACGGGGGGCAAAGGGAGACCCAGTACTTC. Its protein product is CASSQDGGQRETQYF.

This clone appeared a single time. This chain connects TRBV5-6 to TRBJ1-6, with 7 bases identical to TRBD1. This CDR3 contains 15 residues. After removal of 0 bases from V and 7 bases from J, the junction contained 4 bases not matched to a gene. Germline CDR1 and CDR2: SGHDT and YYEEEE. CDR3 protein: CASSLVQGWNSPLHF. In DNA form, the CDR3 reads TGTGCCAGCAGCTTGGTACAGGGGTGGAATTCACCCCTCCACTTT.

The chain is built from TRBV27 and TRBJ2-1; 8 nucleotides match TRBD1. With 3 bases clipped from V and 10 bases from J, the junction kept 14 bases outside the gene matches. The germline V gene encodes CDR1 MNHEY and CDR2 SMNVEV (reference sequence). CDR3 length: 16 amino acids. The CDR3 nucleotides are TGTGCCAGCAGTTTTGGGTGGGCCAGGGGGCAAGAAGAGCAGTTCTTC. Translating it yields CASSFGWARGQEEQFF.

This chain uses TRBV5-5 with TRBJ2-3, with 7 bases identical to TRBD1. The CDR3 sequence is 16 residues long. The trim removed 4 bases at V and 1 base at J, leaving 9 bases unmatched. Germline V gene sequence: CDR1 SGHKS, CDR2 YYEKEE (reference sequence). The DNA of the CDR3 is TGTGCCAGCAGCCCCCGACAGGGCGGCGGCACAGATACGCAGTATTTT. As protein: CASSPRQGGGTDTQYF.

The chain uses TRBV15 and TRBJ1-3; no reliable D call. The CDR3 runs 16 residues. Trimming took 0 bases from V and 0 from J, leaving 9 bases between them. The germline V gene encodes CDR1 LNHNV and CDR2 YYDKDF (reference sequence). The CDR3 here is CATSRDHGGSGNTIYF. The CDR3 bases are TGTGCCACCAGCAGAGATCACGGCGGCTCTGGAAACACCATATATTTT. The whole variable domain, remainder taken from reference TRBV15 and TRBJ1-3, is DAMVIQNPRYQVTQFGKPVTLSCSQTLNHNVMYWYQQKSSQAPKLLFHYYDKDFNNEADTPDNFQSRRPNTSFCFLDIRSPGLGDTAMYLCATSRDHGGSGNTIYFGEGSWLTVV.